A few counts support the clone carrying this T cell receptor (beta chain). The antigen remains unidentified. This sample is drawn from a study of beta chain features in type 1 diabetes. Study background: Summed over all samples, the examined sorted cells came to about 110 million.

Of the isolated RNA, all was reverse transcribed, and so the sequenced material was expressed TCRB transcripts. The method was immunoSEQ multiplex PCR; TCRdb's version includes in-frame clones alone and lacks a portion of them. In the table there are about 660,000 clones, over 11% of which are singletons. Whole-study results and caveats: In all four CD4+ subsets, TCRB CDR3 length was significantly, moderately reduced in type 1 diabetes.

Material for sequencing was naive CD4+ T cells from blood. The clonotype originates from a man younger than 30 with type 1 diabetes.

The CDR3 nucleotides are TGTGCCAGCAGCTTGTACGGGACAGGTCACGGGGAGCTGTTTTTT. Encoded protein: CASSLYGTGHGELFF. The chain carries TRBV5-6 and TRBJ2-2, with 8 bases aligning to TRBD1. The germline V gene encodes CDR1 SGHDT and CDR2 YYEEEE. The CDR3 runs to 15 residues. The V and J ends lost 1 base and 7 bases, in that order; junction bases with no gene match: 6.